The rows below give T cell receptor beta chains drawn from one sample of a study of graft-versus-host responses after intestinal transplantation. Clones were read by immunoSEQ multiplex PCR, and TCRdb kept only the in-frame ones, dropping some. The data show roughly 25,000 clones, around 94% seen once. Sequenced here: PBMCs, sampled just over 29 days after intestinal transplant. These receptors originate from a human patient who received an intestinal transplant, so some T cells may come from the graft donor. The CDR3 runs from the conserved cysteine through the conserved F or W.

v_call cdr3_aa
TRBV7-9 CASSPRTGQETQYF
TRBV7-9 CASSSPIQGAPNTGELFF
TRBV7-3 CASSPGLAGNEQYF
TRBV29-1 CSVGPQGYTF
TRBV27 CASSFSPSNYGYTF
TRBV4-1 CASSQPGLTDTQYF
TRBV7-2 CASSLVTGASGEQYF
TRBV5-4 CASSLASGSYEQYF
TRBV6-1 CASSEWRQSNQPQHF
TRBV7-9 CASSFAGQETQYF
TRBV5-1 CASSLGDRGLLSGANVLTF
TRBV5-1 CASSSGGGGQPQHF
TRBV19 CASSIGLADEQYF